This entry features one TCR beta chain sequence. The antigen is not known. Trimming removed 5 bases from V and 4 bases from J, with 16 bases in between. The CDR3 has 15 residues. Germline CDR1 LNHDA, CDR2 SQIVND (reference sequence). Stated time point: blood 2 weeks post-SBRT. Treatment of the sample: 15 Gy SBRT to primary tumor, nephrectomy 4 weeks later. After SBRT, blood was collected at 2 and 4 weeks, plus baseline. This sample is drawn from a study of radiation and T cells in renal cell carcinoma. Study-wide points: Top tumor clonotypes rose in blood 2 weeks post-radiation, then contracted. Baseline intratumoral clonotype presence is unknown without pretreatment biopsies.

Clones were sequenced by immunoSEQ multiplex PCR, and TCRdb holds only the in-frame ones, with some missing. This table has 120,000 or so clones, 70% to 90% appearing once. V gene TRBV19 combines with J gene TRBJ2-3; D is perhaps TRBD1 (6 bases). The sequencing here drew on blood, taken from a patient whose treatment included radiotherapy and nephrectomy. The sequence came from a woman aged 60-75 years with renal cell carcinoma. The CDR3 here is CASSVQGQRADTQYF. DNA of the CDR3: TGTGCCAGTAGTGTGCAGGGGCAGAGGGCAGATACGCAGTATTTT.